These 21 T cell receptor beta chains originate from one sample sequenced in a study of regulatory T cells in long-lasting Graves disease. Building of the TCR beta libraries involved iRepertoire HTBI primers and Arm-PCR of CDR3 regions. From the multiplex PCR reads, TCRdb called clonotypes with MiXCR, one entry per CDR3 protein. The table records roughly 450,000 distinct CDR3 sequences, about 20% of them present only once. As for time point: persistent/refractory GD, antithyroid drugs over 5 years with positive TRAb. The authors made the TCR library using RNA they extracted from PBMCs. Sequencing used peripheral blood mononuclear cells (PBMCs), obtained when the disease was refractory, from a patient treated with antithyroid drugs. These receptors all stem from a female donor with Graves disease.

The chain uses TRBV7-3 and TRBJ2-1; 9 positions agree with TRBD2. This CDR3 has 14 residues. Germline trimming cut 6 bases from V and 2 bases from J; bases unmatched to any gene: 2. The germline CDR1 and CDR2 sequences are SGHTA and FQGTGA. CDR3 nucleotides: TGTGCCAGCAGGCCTAGCGGGGCCTACAATGAGCAGTTCTTC. This encodes CASRPSGAYNEQFF.

On this clonotype itself: Because it lacks the conserved phenylalanine or tryptophan at the end, this CDR3 is likely a read error. The rearrangement uses TRBV6-1 and TRBJ2-6; weak D call: TRBD1 (5 bases). The CDR3 is 14 residues long. The V gene's germline CDR1 is MNHNS and CDR2 SASEGT. CDR3 in amino acids: CASSKAFDTGVLTS. The CDR3 DNA reads TGTGCCAGCAGTAAAGCGTTCGACACAGGCGTCCTGACTTCC.

The chain's CDR3 is CASSASGTGELYGYTF. The DNA for the CDR3 is TGTGCCAGCAGCGCTTCCGGGACAGGGGAGCTCTATGGCTACACCTTC. The genes are TRBV7-2 and TRBJ1-2; TRBD1 matches at 10 bases. With 5 bases clipped from V and 4 bases from J, the junction kept 10 bases outside the gene matches. The CDR3 runs to 16 residues. Per germline, CDR1 SGHTA and CDR2 FQGNSA.

The table lists this clonotype with a count of one. V is TRBV12-3 or TRBV12-4 and J is TRBJ2-3; D possibly uses TRBD1 or TRBD2 (5 bases each). Trimming left V 3 bases short and J 7 bases short, with 8 bases between. This CDR3 has 12 residues. In DNA form, the CDR3 reads TGTGCCAGCAGTTTTGGGGGTAATACGCAGTATTTT. This translates into CASSFGGNTQYF.

The V and J genes are TRBV6-1 and TRBJ2-7; no firm D call. V was pared by 8 bases and J by 3 bases, with 11 bases between. The CDR3 consists of 12 residues. The germline V gene has CDR1 MNHNS and CDR2 SASEGT. CDR3 sequence reads: CASRADLYEQYF. For the CDR3, the DNA is TGTGCCAGCCGGGCGGACCTCTACGAGCAGTACTTC.

The chain is built from TRBV9 and TRBJ1-6; tentative D call: TRBD1 (5 bases). CDR1 SGDLS and CDR2 YYNGEE come from the germline V gene. V lost 0 bases and J lost 8, with 15 bases in between. This CDR3 is 16 amino acids long. CDR3 amino acids: CASSVEGVGSHSPLHF. The DNA of the CDR3 is TGTGCCAGCAGCGTAGAAGGGGTAGGGTCACATTCACCCCTCCACTTT.

This clonotype showed up just a few times. This sequence joins TRBV28 and TRBJ1-1, with D possibly matching TRBD1 (5 bases). Germline V gives CDR1 MDHEN, CDR2 SYDVKM. Trimming pared 5 bases from V and 0 bases from J, leaving 13 bases between. The CDR3 totals 15 residues. CDR3 bases: TGTGCCAGCAGTATCATGGGACCTATGAACACTGAAGCTTTCTTT. Translating gives CASSIMGPMNTEAFF. Full variable domain (remainder filled in from reference TRBV28 and TRBJ1-1): DVKVTQSSRYLVKRTGEKVFLECVQDMDHENMFWYRQDPGLGLRLIYFSYDVKMKEKGDIPEGYSVSREKKERFSLILESASTNQTSMYLCASSIMGPMNTEAFFGQGTRLTVV.

This clonotype was seen ten or more times. The chain has TRBV7-3 and TRBJ1-1; 7 nucleotides align to TRBD1. V lost 9 bases and J lost 5; bases outside the gene matches: 9. This CDR3 region has 13 residues. CDR1 and CDR2 (germline): SGHTA, FQGTGA. The CDR3 DNA reads TGTGCCAGTCAAGACAGGGTGGCGACTGAAGCTTTCTTT. Translated: CASQDRVATEAFF.

Points on this clonotype: A read error may produce the germline difference seen at one junction end. V usage is TRBV6-5 and J usage is TRBJ2-7, with 9 bases matching TRBD1. The CDR3 length is 17 residues. Per germline, CDR1 MNHEY and CDR2 SVGAGI. CDR3 protein: CASSYPDWTGAVVERYF. The CDR3 region has the DNA TGTGCCAGCAGTTACCCCGACTGGACAGGGGCGGTAGTGGAGCGGTACTTC.

There are a few counts of this clonotype. Compared with germline, one end of the junction differs, possibly owing to a read error. The rearrangement joins TRBV10-3 to TRBJ2-7; maybe TRBD2 (5 bases). The CDR3 has 12 residues. Germline CDR1 is ENHRY and CDR2 is SYGVKD. The DNA for the CDR3 is TGTGCCAGCAGTGGGGAGACCTACGAGCAGTACTTC. Translation: CASSGETYEQYF.

V and J are TRBV7-2 and TRBJ2-2; 8 bases line up with TRBD1. Trimming removed 5 bases from V and 4 bases from J; junction bases left unmatched: 6. Per the germline V gene, CDR1 is SGHTA and CDR2 is FQGNSA. This CDR3 comprises 15 residues. The CDR3 bases are TGTGCCAGCAGCCAGTACAGGGGGAGCACCGGGGAGCTGTTTTTT. Its protein product is CASSQYRGSTGELFF.

This clonotype was counted many times. The chain uses TRBV28 and TRBJ1-2; D is uncertain. V was clipped by 2 bases and J by 4 bases, with 14 bases between them. The CDR3 contains 15 residues. Germline lookup yields CDR1 MDHEN and CDR2 SYDVKM. The CDR3 region has the DNA TGTGCCAGCAGTTTAGGGCAGGACCTCTCCTATGGCTACACCTTC. This encodes CASSLGQDLSYGYTF.

As to this clonotype: A much bigger clone sits one base away, suggesting this may be a read error. V and J are TRBV2 and TRBJ1-5; TRBD1 is a possible D gene (5 bases). The CDR3 sequence is 14 residues long. Germline V gives CDR1 SNHLY, CDR2 FYNNEI. Trimming removed 6 bases at V and 3 bases at J, with 12 bases between. CDR3 residues: CASSPAGTNQPQHF. The CDR3 region has the DNA TGTGCCAGCAGCCCTGCAGGGACCAATCAGCCCCAGCATTTT.

The chain's CDR3 is CSARESGRARGTQYF. The DNA for the CDR3 is TGCAGTGCTAGAGAAAGCGGGAGGGCCCGGGGAACGCAGTATTTT. This sequence joins TRBV20-1 and TRBJ2-3; TRBD2 matches at 10 bases. The J segment lost 9 bases and the V segment lost 0 bases, leaving 9 bases of the junction unmatched. Germline CDR1 and CDR2: DFQATT and SNEGSKA (reference sequence). This CDR3 has 15 amino acids.

The sample holds many counts of this clonotype. The chain carries TRBV19 and TRBJ1-2, with 8 bases matching TRBD1. Germline CDR1 and CDR2: LNHDA and SQIVND (reference sequence). Germline trimming cut 6 bases from V and 4 bases from J; bases unmatched to any gene: 10. The CDR3 has 15 residues. Here the CDR3 DNA reads TGTGCCAGTAGCGTACTGACAGGGGTTACCTATGGCTACACCTTC. Encoded protein: CASSVLTGVTYGYTF.

The V gene is TRBV9, the J gene TRBJ2-5; D not resolved. There are 15 residues in the CDR3. V dropped 3 bases and J dropped 2 bases, with 14 bases sitting between them. Germline CDR1 and CDR2: SGDLS and YYNGEE. DNA for the CDR3: TGTGCCAGCAGCGATCAAAAGAGCGCACAAGAGACCCAGTACTTC. Translated, it gives CASSDQKSAQETQYF.

This clonotype was counted between two and nine times. This chain uses TRBV7-3 with TRBJ1-2; TRBD1 matches 7 bases. The CDR3 has 16 residues. Germline V CDR1 and CDR2: SGHTA, FQGTGA. The V gene end was trimmed by 6 bases and the J gene end by 1 base; junction bases not matched to a gene: 11. The CDR3 region is CASRGEGAIINYGYTF. The CDR3 DNA is TGTGCCAGCAGGGGGGAGGGGGCGATTATTAACTATGGCTACACCTTC.

This clonotype was seen repeatedly, ten times or more. The chain employs TRBV2 and TRBJ2-7, with a weak D call TRBD2 (5 bases). The germline V gene encodes CDR1 SNHLY and CDR2 FYNNEI. The CDR3 totals 13 residues. V gave up 5 bases and J gave up 9 bases, with 17 bases separating them. The CDR3 is CASSSPGSRGQYF. The CDR3 DNA reads as TGTGCCAGCAGTTCGCCGGGATCACGGGGGCAGTACTTC. The whole variable domain, filled in from reference TRBV2 and TRBJ2-7, reads EPEVTQTPSHQVTQMGQEVILRCVPISNHLYFYWYRQILGQKVEFLVSFYNNEISEKSEIFDDQFSVERPDGSNFTLKIRSTKLEDSAMYFCASSSPGSRGQYFGPGTRLTVT.

This clonotype was detected only a few times. The chain employs TRBV6-1 and TRBJ1-6; no clear D gene. There are 15 residues in the CDR3. V shed 1 base and J shed 7 bases, with 11 bases lying between them. The germline V gene has CDR1 MNHNS and CDR2 SASEGT. The CDR3, as DNA: TGTGCCAGCAGTGAAGTGCGCAGCCCAAATTCACCCCTCCACTTT. Amino acids: CASSEVRSPNSPLHF.

The chain has TRBV29-1 and TRBJ1-2, with D maybe TRBD1 (5 bases). Per the germline V gene, CDR1 is SQVTM and CDR2 is ANQGSEA. The CDR3 length is 13 residues. V lost 2 bases and J lost 7, with 14 bases in between. The CDR3 loop is CSVEYSIGGGYTF. The CDR3 region has the DNA TGCAGCGTTGAATACTCGATCGGGGGTGGCTACACCTTC. Complete variable domain (other parts from reference TRBV29-1 and TRBJ1-2): SAVISQKPSRDICQRGTSLTIQCQVDSQVTMMFWYRQQPGQSLTLIATANQGSEATYESGFVIDKFPISRPNLTFSTLTVSNMSPEDSSIYLCSVEYSIGGGYTFGSGTRLTVV.

This clonotype came up many times. This chain connects TRBV2 to TRBJ1-2; D gene uncertain. Germline CDR1 is SNHLY and CDR2 is FYNNEI. The CDR3 length is 14 residues. Between the trimmed V and J ends, which lost 7 bases and 8 bases, there was a span of 20 bases. For the CDR3, the DNA is TGTGCCAGCACCACCCTGGTTACCGCAGTGGGCTACACCTTC. Its protein is CASTTLVTAVGYTF.